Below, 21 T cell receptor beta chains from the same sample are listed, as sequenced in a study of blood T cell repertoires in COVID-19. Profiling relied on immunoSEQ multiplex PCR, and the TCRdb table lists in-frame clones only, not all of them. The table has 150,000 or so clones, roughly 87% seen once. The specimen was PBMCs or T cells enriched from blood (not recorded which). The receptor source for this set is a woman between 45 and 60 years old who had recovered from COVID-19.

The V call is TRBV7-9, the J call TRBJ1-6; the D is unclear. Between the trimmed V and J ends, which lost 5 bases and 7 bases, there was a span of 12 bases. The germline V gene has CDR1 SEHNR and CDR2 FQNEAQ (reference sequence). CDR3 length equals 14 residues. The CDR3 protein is CASSPSPPNSPLHF. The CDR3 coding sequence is TGTGCCAGCAGCCCGTCCCCCCCCAATTCACCCCTCCACTTT.

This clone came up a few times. As DNA, the CDR3 is TGTGCCAGCAGTTTAGAAATGGGGGGAAAGGACACTGAAGCTTTCTTT. As protein: CASSLEMGGKDTEAFF. V usage is TRBV28 and J usage is TRBJ1-1; possibly TRBD1 for D (5 bases). Germline assignment: CDR1 MDHEN and CDR2 SYDVKM. The CDR3 sequence is 16 residues long. V was shortened by 2 bases and J by 3 bases, with 16 bases between the two germline ends.

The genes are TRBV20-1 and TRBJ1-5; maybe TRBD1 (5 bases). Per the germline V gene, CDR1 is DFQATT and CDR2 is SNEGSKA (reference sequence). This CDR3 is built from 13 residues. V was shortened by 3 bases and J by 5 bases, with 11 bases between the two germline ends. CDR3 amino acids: CSASWGGDQPQHF. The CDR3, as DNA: TGCAGTGCTAGTTGGGGGGGGGATCAGCCCCAGCATTTT.

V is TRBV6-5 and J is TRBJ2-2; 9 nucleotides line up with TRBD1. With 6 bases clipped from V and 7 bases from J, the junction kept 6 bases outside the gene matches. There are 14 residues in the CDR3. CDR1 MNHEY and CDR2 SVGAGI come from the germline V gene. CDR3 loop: CASRRTGEGGELFF. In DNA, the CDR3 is TGTGCCAGCAGACGGACAGGGGAGGGCGGGGAGCTGTTTTTT.

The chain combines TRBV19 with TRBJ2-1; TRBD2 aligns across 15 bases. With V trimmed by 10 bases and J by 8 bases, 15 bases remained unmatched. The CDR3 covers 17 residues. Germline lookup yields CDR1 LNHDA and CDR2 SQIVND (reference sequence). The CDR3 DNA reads TGTGCCACCGGAGGACTAGCGGGAGGGCCAGTTAAGGATGAGCAGTTCTTC. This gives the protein CATGGLAGGPVKDEQFF.

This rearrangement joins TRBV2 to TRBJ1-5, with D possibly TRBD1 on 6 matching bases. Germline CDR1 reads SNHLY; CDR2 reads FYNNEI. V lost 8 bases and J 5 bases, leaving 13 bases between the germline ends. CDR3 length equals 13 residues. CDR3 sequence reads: CASQGNVDQPQHF. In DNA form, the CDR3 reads TGTGCCAGCCAGGGGAACGTAGATCAGCCCCAGCATTTT.

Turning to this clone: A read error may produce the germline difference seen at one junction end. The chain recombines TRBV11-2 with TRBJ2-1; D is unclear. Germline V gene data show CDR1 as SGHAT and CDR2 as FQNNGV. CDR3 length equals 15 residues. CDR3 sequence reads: CASTLSLIGENEQFF. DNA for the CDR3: TGTGCCAGCACCTTATCCCTCATTGGAGAGAATGAGCAGTTCTTC.

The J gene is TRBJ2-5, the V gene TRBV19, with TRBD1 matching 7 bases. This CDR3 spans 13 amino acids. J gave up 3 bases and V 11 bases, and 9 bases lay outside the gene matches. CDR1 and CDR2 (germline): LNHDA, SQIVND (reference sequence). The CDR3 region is CAWLGDRKETQYF. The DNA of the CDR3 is TGTGCCTGGCTTGGGGACAGAAAAGAGACCCAGTACTTC.

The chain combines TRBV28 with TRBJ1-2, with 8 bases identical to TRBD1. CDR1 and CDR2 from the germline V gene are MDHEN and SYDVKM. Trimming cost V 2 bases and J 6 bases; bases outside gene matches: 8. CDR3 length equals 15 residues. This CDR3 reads CASSLRTGRGDGYTF. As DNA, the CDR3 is TGTGCCAGCAGTTTAAGGACAGGGAGAGGGGATGGCTACACCTTC.

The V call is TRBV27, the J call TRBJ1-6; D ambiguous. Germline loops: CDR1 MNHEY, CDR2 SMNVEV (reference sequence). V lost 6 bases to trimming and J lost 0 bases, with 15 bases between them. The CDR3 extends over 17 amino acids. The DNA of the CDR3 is TGTGCCAGCAGCTACACATATTCTAGCTCCTATAATTCACCCCTCCACTTT. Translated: CASSYTYSSSYNSPLHF.

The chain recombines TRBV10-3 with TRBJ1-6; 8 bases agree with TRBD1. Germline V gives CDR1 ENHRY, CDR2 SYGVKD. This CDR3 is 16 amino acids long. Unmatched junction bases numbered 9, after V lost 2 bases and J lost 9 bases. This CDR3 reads CAISEPTQGVISPLHF. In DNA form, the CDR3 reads TGTGCCATCAGTGAGCCCACACAGGGGGTCATTTCACCCCTCCACTTT.

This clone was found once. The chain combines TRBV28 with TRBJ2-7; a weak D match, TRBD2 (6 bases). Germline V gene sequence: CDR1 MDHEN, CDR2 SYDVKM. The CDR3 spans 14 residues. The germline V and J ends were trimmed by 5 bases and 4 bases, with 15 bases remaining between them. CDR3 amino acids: CASSGRDWGYEQYF. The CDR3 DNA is TGTGCCAGCAGTGGCCGGGACTGGGGATACGAGCAGTACTTC.

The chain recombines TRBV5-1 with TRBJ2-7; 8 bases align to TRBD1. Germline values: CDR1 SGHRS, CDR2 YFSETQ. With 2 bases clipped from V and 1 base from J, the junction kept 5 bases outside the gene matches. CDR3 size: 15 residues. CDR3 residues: CASSFDRGRSYEQYF. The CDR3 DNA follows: TGCGCCAGCAGCTTCGACAGGGGACGGTCCTACGAGCAGTACTTC.

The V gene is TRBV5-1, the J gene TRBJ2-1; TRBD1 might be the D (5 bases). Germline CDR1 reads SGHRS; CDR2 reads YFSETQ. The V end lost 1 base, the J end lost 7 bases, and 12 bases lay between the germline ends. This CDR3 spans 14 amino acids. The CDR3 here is CASSLPSKGNEQFF. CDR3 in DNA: TGCGCCAGCAGCTTGCCAAGTAAGGGGAATGAGCAGTTCTTC.

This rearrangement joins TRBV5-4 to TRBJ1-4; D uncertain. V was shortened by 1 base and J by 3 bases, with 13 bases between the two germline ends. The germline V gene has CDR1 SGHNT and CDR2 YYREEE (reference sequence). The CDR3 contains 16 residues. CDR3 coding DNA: TGTGCCAGCAGCTTGCGGCCGAAGGCGGCTAATGAAAAACTGTTTTTT. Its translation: CASSLRPKAANEKLFF. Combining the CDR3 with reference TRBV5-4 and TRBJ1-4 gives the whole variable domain ETGVTQSPTHLIKTRGQQVTLRCSSQSGHNTVSWYQQALGQGPQFIFQYYREEENGRGNFPPRFSGLQFPNYSSELNVNALELDDSALYLCASSLRPKAANEKLFFGSGTQLSVL.

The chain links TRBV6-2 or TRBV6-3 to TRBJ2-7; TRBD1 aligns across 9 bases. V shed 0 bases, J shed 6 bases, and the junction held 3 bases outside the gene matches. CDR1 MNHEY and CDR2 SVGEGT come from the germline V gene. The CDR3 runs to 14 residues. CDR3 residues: CASSYSGQGSEQYF. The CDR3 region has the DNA TGTGCCAGCAGTTACTCCGGACAGGGGAGCGAGCAGTACTTC.

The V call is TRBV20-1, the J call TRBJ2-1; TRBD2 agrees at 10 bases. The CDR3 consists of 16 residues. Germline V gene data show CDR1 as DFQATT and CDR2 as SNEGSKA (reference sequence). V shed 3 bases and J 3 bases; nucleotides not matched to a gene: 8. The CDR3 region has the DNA TGCAGTGCTAGTATCGTGACTAGCGGGTACTACAATGAGCAGTTCTTC. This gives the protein CSASIVTSGYYNEQFF.

The CDR3 DNA follows: TGTGCCAGCAGCCTGGGGACAGGAGTGCGCTATGGCTACACCTTC. Amino acid sequence: CASSLGTGVRYGYTF. This chain connects TRBV3-1 (or the pseudogene TRBV3-2) to TRBJ1-2; TRBD1 aligns across 8 bases. In germline, CDR1 is LGHDT, CDR2 YNNKEL (reference sequence). The CDR3 is 15 amino acids. Unmatched junction bases numbered 8, after V lost 4 bases and J lost 4 bases.

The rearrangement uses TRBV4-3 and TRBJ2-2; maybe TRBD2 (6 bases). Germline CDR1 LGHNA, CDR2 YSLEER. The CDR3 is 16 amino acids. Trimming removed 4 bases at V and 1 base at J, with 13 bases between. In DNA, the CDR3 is TGCGCCAGCAGCCGCAGGAGGGAGGTGAACACCGGGGAGCTGTTTTTT. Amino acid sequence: CASSRRREVNTGELFF.

In DNA, the CDR3 is TGTGCCAGTAGTACTCGGGACAGCATTGGAGCTTTCTTT. This translates into CASSTRDSIGAFF. The rearrangement links TRBV19 to TRBJ1-1; 7 bases fit TRBD1. Germline loops: CDR1 LNHDA, CDR2 SQIVND (reference sequence). CDR3 size: 13 residues. V was clipped by 4 bases and J by 10 bases; unmatched bases: 9.

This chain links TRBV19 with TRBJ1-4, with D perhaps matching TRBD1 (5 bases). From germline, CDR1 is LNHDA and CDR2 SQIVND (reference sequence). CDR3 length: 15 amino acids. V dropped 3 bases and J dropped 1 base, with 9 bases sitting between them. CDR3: CASSMEGLTNEKLFF. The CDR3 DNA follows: TGTGCCAGTAGTATGGAGGGGTTAACTAATGAAAAACTGTTTTTT.